The clone carrying this T cell receptor beta chain was detected many times. The data were taken from a study of beta chain features in type 1 diabetes. Per germline, CDR1 SGHDT and CDR2 YYEEEE. The CDR3 runs 15 residues. V lost 2 bases to trimming and J lost 2 bases; unmatched junction nucleotides: 5. Sequenced material consisted of expressed TCRB transcripts (all of the isolated RNA was reverse transcribed). Clones were read by immunoSEQ multiplex PCR, and TCRdb kept only the in-frame ones, dropping some. The sample shows around 300,000 clones, 13% to 15% of them seen only once. This sequence originates from a man between 25 and 39 years old in good health. The sequencing sample was made of central memory CD4+ T cells from blood. The chain is built from TRBV5-6 and TRBJ2-5; 8 nucleotides agree with TRBD2. The CDR3, as DNA: TGTGCCAGCAGCTTCCGCGGGGGGATTCAAGAGACCCAGTACTTC. Encoded protein: CASSFRGGIQETQYF. Complete variable domain (other parts from reference TRBV5-6 and TRBJ2-5): DAGVTQSPTHLIKTRGQQVTLRCSPKSGHDTVSWYQQALGQGPQFIFQYYEEEERQRGNFPDRFSGHQFPNYSSELNVNALLLGDSALYLCASSFRGGIQETQYFGPGTRLLVL.